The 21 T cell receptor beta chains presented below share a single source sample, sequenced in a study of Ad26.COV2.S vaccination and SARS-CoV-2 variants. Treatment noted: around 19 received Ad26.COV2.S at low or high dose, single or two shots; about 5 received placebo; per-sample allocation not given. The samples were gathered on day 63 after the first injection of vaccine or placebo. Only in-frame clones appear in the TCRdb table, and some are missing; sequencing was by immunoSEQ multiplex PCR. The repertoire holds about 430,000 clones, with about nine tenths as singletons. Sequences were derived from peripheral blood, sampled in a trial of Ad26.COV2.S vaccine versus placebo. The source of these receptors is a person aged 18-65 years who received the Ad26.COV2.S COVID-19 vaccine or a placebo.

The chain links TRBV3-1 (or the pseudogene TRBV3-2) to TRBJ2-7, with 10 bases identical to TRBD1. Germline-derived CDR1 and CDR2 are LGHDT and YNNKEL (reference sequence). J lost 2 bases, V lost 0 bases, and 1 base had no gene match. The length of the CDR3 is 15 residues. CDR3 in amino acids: CASSQEGTGAYEQYF. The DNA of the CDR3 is TGTGCCAGCAGCCAAGAAGGGACAGGGGCCTACGAGCAGTACTTC.

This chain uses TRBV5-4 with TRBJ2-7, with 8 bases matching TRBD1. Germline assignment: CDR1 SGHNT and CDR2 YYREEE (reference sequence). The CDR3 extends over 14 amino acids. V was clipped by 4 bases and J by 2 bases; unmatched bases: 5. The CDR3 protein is CASSVTGATYEQYF. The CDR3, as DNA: TGTGCCAGCAGCGTGACAGGGGCTACCTACGAGCAGTACTTC.

CDR3: CASSFTGDNEQFF. In nucleotides, the CDR3 is TGTGCCAGCAGCTTTACGGGAGACAATGAGCAGTTCTTC. The V call is TRBV7-9, the J call TRBJ2-1, with D perhaps TRBD2 (6 bases). V lost 3 bases to trimming and J lost 5 bases, with 8 bases between them. The germline CDR1 and CDR2 sequences are SEHNR and FQNEAQ (reference sequence). This CDR3 has 13 amino acids.

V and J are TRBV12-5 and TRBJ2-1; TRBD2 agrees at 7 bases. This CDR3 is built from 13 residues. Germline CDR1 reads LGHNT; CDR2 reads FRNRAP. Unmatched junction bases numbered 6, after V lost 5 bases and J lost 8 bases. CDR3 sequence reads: CASGPRGVDEQFF. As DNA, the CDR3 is TGTGCTAGTGGTCCACGGGGGGTCGATGAGCAGTTCTTC.

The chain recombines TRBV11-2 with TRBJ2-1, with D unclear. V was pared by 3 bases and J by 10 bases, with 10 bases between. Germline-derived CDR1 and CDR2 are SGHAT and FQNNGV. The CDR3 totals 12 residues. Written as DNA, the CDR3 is TGTGCCAGCAGCTTTCCGGGTTACGAGCAGTTCTTC. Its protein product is CASSFPGYEQFF.

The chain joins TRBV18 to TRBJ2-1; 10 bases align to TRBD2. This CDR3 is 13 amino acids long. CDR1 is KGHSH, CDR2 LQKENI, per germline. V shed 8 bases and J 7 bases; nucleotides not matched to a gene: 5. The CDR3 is CASQGLALNEQFF. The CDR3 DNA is TGTGCCAGCCAGGGACTAGCGTTGAATGAGCAGTTCTTC.

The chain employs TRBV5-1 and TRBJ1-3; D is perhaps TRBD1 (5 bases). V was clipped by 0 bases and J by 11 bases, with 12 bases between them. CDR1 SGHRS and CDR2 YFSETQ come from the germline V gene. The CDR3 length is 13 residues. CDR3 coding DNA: TGCGCCAGCAGCTTGGGGGGGACTTCTCCCATATATTTT. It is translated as CASSLGGTSPIYF.

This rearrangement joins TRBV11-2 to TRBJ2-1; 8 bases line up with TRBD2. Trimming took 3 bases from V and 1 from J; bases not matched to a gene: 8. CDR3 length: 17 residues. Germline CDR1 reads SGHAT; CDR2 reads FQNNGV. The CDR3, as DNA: TGTGCCAGCAGCTTCCCGCGCAGCGGGAGTTCCTACAATGAGCAGTTCTTC. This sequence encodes CASSFPRSGSSYNEQFF.

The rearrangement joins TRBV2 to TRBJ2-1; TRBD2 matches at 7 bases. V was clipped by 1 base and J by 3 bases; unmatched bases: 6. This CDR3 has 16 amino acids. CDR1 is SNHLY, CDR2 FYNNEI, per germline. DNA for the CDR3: TGTGCCAGCAGTGAAGGCGGGAGAAGGGACTACAATGAGCAGTTCTTC. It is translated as CASSEGGRRDYNEQFF.

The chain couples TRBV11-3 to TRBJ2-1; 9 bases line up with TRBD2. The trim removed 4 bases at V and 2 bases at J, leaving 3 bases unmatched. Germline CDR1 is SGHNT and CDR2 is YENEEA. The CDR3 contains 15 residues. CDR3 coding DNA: TGTGCCAGCAGCTCCAGACTAGCGGCCTACAATGAGCAGTTCTTC. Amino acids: CASSSRLAAYNEQFF.

The CDR3 spells CASISEDRAFGYTF. The DNA of the CDR3 is TGTGCCAGTATATCGGAGGACAGGGCTTTTGGCTACACCTTC. J is TRBJ1-2 and V is TRBV19, with 8 bases fitting TRBD1. CDR1 LNHDA and CDR2 SQIVND come from the germline V gene (reference sequence). The CDR3 covers 14 residues. V trimming: 7 bases; J trimming: 7 bases; junction bases outside the gene matches: 11.

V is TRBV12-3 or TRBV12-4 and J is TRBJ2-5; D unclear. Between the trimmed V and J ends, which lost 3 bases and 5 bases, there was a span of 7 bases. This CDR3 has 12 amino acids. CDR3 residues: CASSFLEETQYF. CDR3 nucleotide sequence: TGTGCCAGCAGTTTCCTTGAGGAGACCCAGTACTTC.

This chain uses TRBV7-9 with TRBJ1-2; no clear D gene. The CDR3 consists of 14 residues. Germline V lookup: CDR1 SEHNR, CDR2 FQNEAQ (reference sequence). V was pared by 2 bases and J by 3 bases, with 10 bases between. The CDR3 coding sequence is TGTGCCAGCAGCTTACATGGCAGAGACTATGGCTACACCTTC. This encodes CASSLHGRDYGYTF.

The CDR3 loop reads CASSKTDRAAGEQYF. The CDR3 coding sequence is TGTGCCAGCAGTAAGACGGACAGGGCGGCGGGCGAGCAGTACTTC. This rearrangement joins TRBV6-5 to TRBJ2-7, with TRBD1 matching over 8 bases. The CDR3 sequence is 15 residues long. V shed 5 bases and J 6 bases; nucleotides not matched to a gene: 12. Germline loops: CDR1 MNHEY, CDR2 SVGAGI.

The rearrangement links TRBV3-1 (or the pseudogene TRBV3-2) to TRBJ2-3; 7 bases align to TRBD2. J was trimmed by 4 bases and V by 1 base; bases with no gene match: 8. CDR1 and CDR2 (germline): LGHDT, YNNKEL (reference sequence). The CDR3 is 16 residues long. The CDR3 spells CASSQGRRLAADTQYF. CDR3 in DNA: TGTGCCAGCAGCCAAGGAAGACGGCTAGCGGCAGATACGCAGTATTTT.

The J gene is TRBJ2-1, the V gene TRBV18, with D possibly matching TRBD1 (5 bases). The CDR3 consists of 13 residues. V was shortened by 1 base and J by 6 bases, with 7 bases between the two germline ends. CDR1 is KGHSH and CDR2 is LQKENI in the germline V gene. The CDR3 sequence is CASSPLGANEQFF. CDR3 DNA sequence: TGTGCCAGCTCACCACTAGGGGCCAATGAGCAGTTCTTC.

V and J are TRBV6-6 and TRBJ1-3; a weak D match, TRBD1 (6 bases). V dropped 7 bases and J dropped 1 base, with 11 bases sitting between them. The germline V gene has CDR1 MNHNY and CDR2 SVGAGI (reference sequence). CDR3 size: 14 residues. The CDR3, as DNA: TGTGCCAGCACCAACAGGGTTTCTGGAAACACCATATATTTT. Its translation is CASTNRVSGNTIYF.

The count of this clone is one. CDR3 residues: CASSQDFGDIYTGELFF. For the CDR3, the DNA is TGTGCCAGCAGCCAAGATTTTGGCGACATTTACACCGGGGAGCTGTTTTTT. This chain uses TRBV4-2 with TRBJ2-2, with unresolved D. The CDR3 contains 17 residues. Deletions cut 0 bases from V and 3 bases from J, with 14 bases between. Germline V lookup: CDR1 LGHNA, CDR2 YNFKEQ.

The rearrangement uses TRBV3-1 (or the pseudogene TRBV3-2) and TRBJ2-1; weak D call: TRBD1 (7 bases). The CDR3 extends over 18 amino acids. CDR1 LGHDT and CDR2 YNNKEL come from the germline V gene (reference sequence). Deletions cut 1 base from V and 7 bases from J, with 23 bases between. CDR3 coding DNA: TGTGCCAGCAGCCAAGCCCCCCCGGCCGTACAGGGGAGGAATGAGCAGTTCTTC. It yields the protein CASSQAPPAVQGRNEQFF.

The CDR3 loop is CASSSGAGYEQYF. The CDR3 DNA reads as TGTGCCAGCAGCTCAGGGGCCGGTTACGAGCAGTACTTC. The chain carries TRBV5-4 and TRBJ2-7; a weak D match, TRBD1 (6 bases). Trimming took off 3 bases at V and 4 bases at J, with 11 bases between the two ends. The germline gives CDR1 SGHNT, CDR2 YYREEE (reference sequence). The CDR3 loop spans 13 amino acids. Using reference TRBV5-4 and TRBJ2-7 for the parts outside the CDR3, the full variable domain is ETGVTQSPTHLIKTRGQQVTLRCSSQSGHNTVSWYQQALGQGPQFIFQYYREEENGRGNFPPRFSGLQFPNYSSELNVNALELDDSALYLCASSSGAGYEQYFGPGTRLTVT.

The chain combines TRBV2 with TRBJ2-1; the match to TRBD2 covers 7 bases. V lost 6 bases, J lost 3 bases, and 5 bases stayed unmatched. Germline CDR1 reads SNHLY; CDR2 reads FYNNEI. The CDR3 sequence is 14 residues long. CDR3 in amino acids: CASRASGLYNEQFF. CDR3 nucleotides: TGTGCCAGCAGAGCTAGCGGACTCTACAATGAGCAGTTCTTC.